The T cell receptor beta chain described here comes from a study of identical twins. Study-wide results and limits: The same donors were not followed; conclusions instead depended on cross-sectional statistical analysis.

V lost 4 bases and J lost 3, with 16 bases in between. The CDR3 sequence is 15 residues long. Germline-derived CDR1 and CDR2 are LGHDT and YNNKEL (reference sequence). MiXCR, run by TCRdb on the 5' RACE reads, gives a single entry per CDR3 protein. The data contain 500,000 or so distinct CDR3 sequences, approximately 22% of them seen just once; the ten biggest clones take up roughly 0.91%. Note on this clonotype: Its target is unknown.

All donors were healthy Caucasians. The data were also submitted as part of a second study, on T cells expressing NK-cell markers. This second report adds: Seven of the eight sequenced donors were HCMV-seropositive; one was seronegative. Certain NKG2C+ T cell clones were expanded, and their HCMV specificity remained unclear.

Material for sequencing was CD4+ T cells sorted from blood. The rearrangement joins TRBV3-1 to TRBJ2-7; D not resolved. The sequence came from a woman between 18 and 29 years old in good health. The CDR3 loop is CASSPRALIVYEQYF. CDR3 DNA sequence: TGTGCCAGCAGCCCCCGGGCCCTGATAGTCTACGAGCAGTACTTC.